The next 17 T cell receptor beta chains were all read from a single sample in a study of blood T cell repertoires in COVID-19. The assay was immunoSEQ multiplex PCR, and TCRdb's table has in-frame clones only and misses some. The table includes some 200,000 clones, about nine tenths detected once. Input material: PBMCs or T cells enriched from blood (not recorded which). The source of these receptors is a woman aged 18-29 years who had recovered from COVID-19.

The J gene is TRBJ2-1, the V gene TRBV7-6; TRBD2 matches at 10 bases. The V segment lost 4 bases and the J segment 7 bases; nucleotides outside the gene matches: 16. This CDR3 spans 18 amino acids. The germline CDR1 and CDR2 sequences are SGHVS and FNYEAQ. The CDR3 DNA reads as TGTGCCAGCAGCTATCGATCTAGCGGGAGTATTAATGGGAATGAGCAGTTCTTC. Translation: CASSYRSSGSINGNEQFF.

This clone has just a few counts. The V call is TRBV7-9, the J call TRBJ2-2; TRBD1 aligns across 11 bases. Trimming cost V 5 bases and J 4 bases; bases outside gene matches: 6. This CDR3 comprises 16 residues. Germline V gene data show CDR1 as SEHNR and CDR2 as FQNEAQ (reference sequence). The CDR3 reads CASSPRTGGGTGELFF. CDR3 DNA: TGTGCCAGCAGCCCACGGACAGGGGGCGGCACCGGGGAGCTGTTTTTT.

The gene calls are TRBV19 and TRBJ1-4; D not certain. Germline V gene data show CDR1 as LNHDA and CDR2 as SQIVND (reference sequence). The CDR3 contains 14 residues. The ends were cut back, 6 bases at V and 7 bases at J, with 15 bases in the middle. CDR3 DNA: TGTGCCAGTAGAGGGAGGGCTGAAAGTGAAAAACTGTTTTTT. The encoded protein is CASRGRAESEKLFF.

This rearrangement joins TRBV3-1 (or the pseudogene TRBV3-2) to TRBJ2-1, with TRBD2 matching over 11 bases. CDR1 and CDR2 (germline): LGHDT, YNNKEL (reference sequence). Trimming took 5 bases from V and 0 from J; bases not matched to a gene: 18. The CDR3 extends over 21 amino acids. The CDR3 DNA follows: TGTGCCAGCAGCGCCCGACTCCCGGGGACTAGCGGCCCGTTCTCCTACAATGAGCAGTTCTTC. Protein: CASSARLPGTSGPFSYNEQFF.

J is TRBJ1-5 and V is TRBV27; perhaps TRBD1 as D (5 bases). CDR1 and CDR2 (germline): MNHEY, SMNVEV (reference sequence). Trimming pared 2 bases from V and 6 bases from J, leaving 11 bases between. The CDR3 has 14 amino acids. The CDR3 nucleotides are TGTGCCAGCAGTTTACAGGGTCAAGTTCAGCCCCAGCATTTT. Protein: CASSLQGQVQPQHF.

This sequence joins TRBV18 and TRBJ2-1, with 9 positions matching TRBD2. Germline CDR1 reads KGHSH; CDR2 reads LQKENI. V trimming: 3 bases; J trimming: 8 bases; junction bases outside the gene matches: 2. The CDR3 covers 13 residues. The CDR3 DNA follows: TGTGCCAGCTCACCTAGCGGGAGCGATGAGCAGTTCTTC. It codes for CASSPSGSDEQFF.

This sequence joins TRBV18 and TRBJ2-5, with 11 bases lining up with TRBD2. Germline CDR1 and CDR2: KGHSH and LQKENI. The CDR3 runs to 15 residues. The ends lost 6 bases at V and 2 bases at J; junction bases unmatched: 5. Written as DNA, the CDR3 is TGTGCCAGCTCTCCGACTAGCGGGGTACAAGAGACCCAGTACTTC. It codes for CASSPTSGVQETQYF. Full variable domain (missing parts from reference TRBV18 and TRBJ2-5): NAGVMQNPRHLVRRRGQEARLRCSPMKGHSHVYWYRQLPEEGLKFMVYLQKENIIDESGMPKERFSAEFPKEGPSILRIQQVVRGDSAAYFCASSPTSGVQETQYFGPGTRLLVL.

The CDR3 loop reads CASSLGGAGNQPQHF. Written as DNA, the CDR3 is TGTGCCAGCAGCTTAGGAGGCGCCGGCAATCAGCCCCAGCATTTT. The chain has TRBV7-9 and TRBJ1-5, with no clear D. Germline V gene sequence: CDR1 SEHNR, CDR2 FQNEAQ (reference sequence). Trimming took 1 base from V and 2 from J, leaving 9 bases between them. The CDR3 contains 15 residues.

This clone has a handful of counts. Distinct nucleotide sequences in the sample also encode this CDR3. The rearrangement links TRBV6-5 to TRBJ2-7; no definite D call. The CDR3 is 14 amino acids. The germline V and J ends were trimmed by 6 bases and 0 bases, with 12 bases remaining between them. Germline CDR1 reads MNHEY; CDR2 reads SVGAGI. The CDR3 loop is CASSYSFSSYEQYF. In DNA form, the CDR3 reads TGTGCCAGCAGCTACAGTTTTAGCTCCTACGAGCAGTACTTC.

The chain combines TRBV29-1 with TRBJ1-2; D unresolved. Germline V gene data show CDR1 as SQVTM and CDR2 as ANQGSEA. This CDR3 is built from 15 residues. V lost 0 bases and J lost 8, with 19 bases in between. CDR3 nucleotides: TGCAGCGTTGAAGATCGGGGTGGGCAGCTTGACGGCTACACCTTC. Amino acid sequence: CSVEDRGGQLDGYTF.

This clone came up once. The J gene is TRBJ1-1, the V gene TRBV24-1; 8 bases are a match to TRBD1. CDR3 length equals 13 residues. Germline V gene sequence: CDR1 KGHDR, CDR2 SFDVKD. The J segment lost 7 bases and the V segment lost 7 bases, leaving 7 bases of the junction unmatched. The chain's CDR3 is CATSHIDRGEAFF. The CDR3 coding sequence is TGTGCCACCAGCCATATCGACAGGGGTGAAGCTTTCTTT.

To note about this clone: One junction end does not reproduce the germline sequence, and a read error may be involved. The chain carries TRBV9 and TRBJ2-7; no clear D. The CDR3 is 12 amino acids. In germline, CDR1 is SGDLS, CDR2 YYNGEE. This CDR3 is CASSVARQDDPF. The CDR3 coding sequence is TGTGCCAGCAGCGTAGCTCGGCAGGATGACCCCTTC.

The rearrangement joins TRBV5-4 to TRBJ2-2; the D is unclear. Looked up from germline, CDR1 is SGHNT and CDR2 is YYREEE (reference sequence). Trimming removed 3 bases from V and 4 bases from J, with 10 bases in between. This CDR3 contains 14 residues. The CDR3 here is CASSSPRSTGELFF. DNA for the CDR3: TGTGCCAGCAGCTCCCCGCGTAGCACCGGGGAGCTGTTTTTT. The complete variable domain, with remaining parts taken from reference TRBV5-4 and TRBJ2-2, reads ETGVTQSPTHLIKTRGQQVTLRCSSQSGHNTVSWYQQALGQGPQFIFQYYREEENGRGNFPPRFSGLQFPNYSSELNVNALELDDSALYLCASSSPRSTGELFFGEGSRLTVL.

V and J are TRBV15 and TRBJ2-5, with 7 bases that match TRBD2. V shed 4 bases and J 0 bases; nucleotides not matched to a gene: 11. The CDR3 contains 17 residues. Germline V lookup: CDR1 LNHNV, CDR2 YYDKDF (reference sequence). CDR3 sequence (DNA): TGTGCCACCAGCACATTGCTCGGGACTATGGACCAAGAGACCCAGTACTTC. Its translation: CATSTLLGTMDQETQYF.

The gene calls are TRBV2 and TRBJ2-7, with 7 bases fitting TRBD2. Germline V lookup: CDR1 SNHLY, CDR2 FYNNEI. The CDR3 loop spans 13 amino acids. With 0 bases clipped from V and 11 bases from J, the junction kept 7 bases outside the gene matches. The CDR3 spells CASSEAVGTSEYF. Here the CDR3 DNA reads TGTGCCAGCAGTGAAGCGGTGGGAACTAGCGAGTACTTC. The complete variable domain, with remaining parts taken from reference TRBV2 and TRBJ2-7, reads EPEVTQTPSHQVTQMGQEVILRCVPISNHLYFYWYRQILGQKVEFLVSFYNNEISEKSEIFDDQFSVERPDGSNFTLKIRSTKLEDSAMYFCASSEAVGTSEYFGPGTRLTVT.

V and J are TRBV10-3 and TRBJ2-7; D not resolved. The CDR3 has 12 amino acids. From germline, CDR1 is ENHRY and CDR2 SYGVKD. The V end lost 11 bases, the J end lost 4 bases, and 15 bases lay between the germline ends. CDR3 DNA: TGTGCCGCCCGGAGAGATAGGTACGAGCAGTACTTC. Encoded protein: CAARRDRYEQYF.

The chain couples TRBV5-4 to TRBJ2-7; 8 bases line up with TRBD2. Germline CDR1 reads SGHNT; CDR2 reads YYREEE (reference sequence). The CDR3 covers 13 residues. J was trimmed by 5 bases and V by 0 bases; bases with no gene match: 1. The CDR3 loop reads CASSLVGRDEQYF. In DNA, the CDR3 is TGTGCCAGCAGCTTGGTCGGGAGGGACGAGCAGTACTTC.